Shown below are 17 T cell receptor beta chains from a single sample sequenced in a study of T cell repertoires in cytomegalovirus infection. TCRdb called the reads again in MiXCR, with one record for every CDR3 protein. The table has 80,000 to 130,000 distinct CDR3 sequences, more than 20% seen once; the top ten hold approximately 39%. Sequencing used CD8+ T cells from PBMCs. The receptor source for this set is a human donor in good health (CMV status not recorded). Some clones in this sample may be carry-over from other donors' samples.

The V and J genes are TRBV6-1 and TRBJ2-2; no clear D gene. V gave up 7 bases and J gave up 9 bases, with 21 bases separating them. From germline, CDR1 is MNHNS and CDR2 SASEGT. This CDR3 has 15 residues. The CDR3 DNA is TGTGCCAGCACCCCCGGGCCCACGACCCACCGGGAGCTGTTTTTT. This sequence encodes CASTPGPTTHRELFF.

There are many counts of this clonotype. The gene calls are TRBV2 and TRBJ2-7; TRBD2 matches at 10 bases. Germline V gene lookup returns CDR1 SNHLY and CDR2 FYNNEI. The CDR3 loop spans 15 amino acids. V lost 8 bases, J lost 5 bases, and 12 bases stayed unmatched. Written as DNA, the CDR3 is TGTGCCAGCTTCAGCGGGAGGGCCTGGGACGACGAGCAGTACTTC. Its translation: CASFSGRAWDDEQYF.

The chain joins TRBV4-3 to TRBJ2-3; D tentatively reads TRBD1 or TRBD2 (5 bases each). The CDR3 is 13 residues long. Germline V gene sequence: CDR1 LGHNA, CDR2 YSLEER. Trimming cost V 3 bases and J 5 bases, with 9 bases left between them. The CDR3 loop reads CASSQGEIDTQYF. CDR3 coding DNA: TGCGCCAGCAGCCAGGGGGAAATAGATACGCAGTATTTT.

This clonotype was counted at least ten times. The rearrangement uses TRBV7-6 and TRBJ2-4, with 8 bases fitting TRBD1. The J segment lost 1 base and the V segment lost 5 bases, leaving 10 bases of the junction unmatched. CDR1 and CDR2 from the germline V gene are SGHVS and FNYEAQ. There are 17 residues in the CDR3. CDR3: CASSPMDRVEAKNIQYF. CDR3 bases: TGTGCCAGCAGCCCCATGGACAGGGTAGAGGCCAAAAACATTCAGTACTTC.

The rearrangement links TRBV4-3 to TRBJ2-7; 10 bases line up with TRBD2. Germline-derived CDR1 and CDR2 are LGHNA and YSLEER. CDR3 length: 16 amino acids. After removal of 0 bases from V and 6 bases from J, the junction contained 8 bases not matched to a gene. CDR3 region: CASSQDASGSFREQYF. CDR3 bases: TGCGCCAGCAGCCAAGATGCTAGCGGGAGTTTTCGCGAGCAGTACTTC.

In this sample, this clonotype turned up many times. This sequence joins TRBV7-8 and TRBJ2-1; 10 nucleotides line up with TRBD2. This CDR3 contains 16 residues. After removal of 5 bases from V and 2 bases from J, the junction contained 6 bases not matched to a gene. The germline CDR1 and CDR2 sequences are SGHVS and FQNEAQ. CDR3 bases: TGTGCCAGCAGCCGATCAGCGGGAGGGGCCTACAATGAGCAGTTCTTC. Its protein product is CASSRSAGGAYNEQFF.

In the case of this clonotype: This CDR3 is missing its conserved last phenylalanine or tryptophan, likely due to a read error. The chain is built from TRBV25-1 and TRBJ1-2, with TRBD1 as a possible D gene (6 bases). Trimming took off 5 bases at V and 2 bases at J, with 21 bases between the two ends. The CDR3 loop spans 17 amino acids. Germline V gives CDR1 MGHDK, CDR2 SYGVNS. Here the CDR3 reads CASSSLAPGTTNYGYTY. CDR3 in DNA: TGTGCCAGCAGTTCCCTGGCTCCCGGGACAACGAACTATGGCTACACCTAC.

This clonotype has more than one count but fewer than ten. This chain links TRBV27 with TRBJ1-2; a possible D gene is TRBD1 (6 bases). The length of the CDR3 is 14 residues. The V and J ends lost 0 bases and 6 bases respectively, with 11 bases between them. The germline CDR1 and CDR2 sequences are MNHEY and SMNVEV (reference sequence). The CDR3 here is CASSLSSPGDGYTF. The CDR3, as DNA: TGTGCCAGCAGTTTATCGAGCCCAGGGGATGGCTACACCTTC.

CDR3 sequence (DNA): TGTGCCAGCAGCTCAGAGCCGGGACAGAACACCGGGGAGCTGTTTTTT. As protein: CASSSEPGQNTGELFF. The rearrangement joins TRBV7-9 to TRBJ2-2; D is possibly TRBD1 (6 bases). Germline lookup yields CDR1 SEHNR and CDR2 FQNEAQ (reference sequence). This CDR3 is built from 16 residues. V was pared by 4 bases and J by 1 base, with 13 bases between.

This sequence joins TRBV11-2 and TRBJ2-7; D is undetermined. The CDR3 is 13 amino acids. The germline CDR1 and CDR2 sequences are SGHAT and FQNNGV. With 2 bases removed from V and 0 bases from J, the gap between germline ends came to 5 bases. Written as DNA, the CDR3 is TGTGCCAGCAGCTTAAAGGACTCCTACGAGCAGTACTTC. Translation: CASSLKDSYEQYF.

This chain joins TRBV7-8 and TRBJ1-2, with D maybe TRBD1 (5 bases). V was pared by 5 bases and J by 0 bases, with 16 bases between. This CDR3 comprises 16 residues. CDR1 SGHVS and CDR2 FQNEAQ come from the germline V gene. CDR3 residues: CASSPRWDVSNYGYTF. In DNA, the CDR3 is TGTGCCAGCAGCCCTCGATGGGACGTTTCTAACTATGGCTACACCTTC.

This clonotype was picked up many times. The chain employs TRBV27 and TRBJ2-3; D unclear. The CDR3 contains 15 residues. V lost 0 bases and J 0 bases, leaving 7 bases between the germline ends. Germline CDR1 MNHEY, CDR2 SMNVEV (reference sequence). The CDR3 loop reads CASSLSGSSTDTQYF. The CDR3 bases are TGTGCCAGCAGTTTATCGGGCAGTAGCACAGATACGCAGTATTTT.

In its sample, this clonotype was seen many times. The chain has TRBV28 and TRBJ2-7, with D perhaps matching TRBD1 or TRBD2 (5 bases each). Germline V CDR1 and CDR2: MDHEN, SYDVKM. The CDR3 runs to 12 residues. The V and J ends lost 7 bases and 6 bases respectively, with 13 bases between them. CDR3 bases: TGTGCCAGCACTGTAATTGGGGGCGAGCAGTACTTC. As protein: CASTVIGGEQYF.

This clonotype was recorded a few times. V gene TRBV29-1 combines with J gene TRBJ2-2, with 11 bases identical to TRBD1. Trimming cost V 6 bases and J 4 bases; bases outside gene matches: 7. CDR1 and CDR2 (germline): SQVTM, ANQGSEA. There are 15 residues in the CDR3. DNA of the CDR3: TGCAGCGTAGAGGACAGGGGGCTAGGCACCGGGGAGCTGTTTTTT. It encodes CSVEDRGLGTGELFF.

V is TRBV15 and J is TRBJ2-2; 8 nucleotides line up with TRBD1. J lost 5 bases, V lost 5 bases, and 7 bases had no gene match. CDR1 is LNHNV and CDR2 is YYDKDF in the germline V gene (reference sequence). The CDR3 is made up of 15 amino acids. As DNA, the CDR3 is TGTGCCACCAGCGAAGGGACAGGAGGTACCGGGGAGCTGTTTTTT. This codes for CATSEGTGGTGELFF.

This clonotype was seen a handful of times. The chain links TRBV7-9 to TRBJ2-4; D is tentatively TRBD1 or TRBD2 (6 bases each). V gave up 5 bases and J gave up 1 base, with 24 bases separating them. CDR1 and CDR2 (germline): SEHNR, FQNEAQ (reference sequence). This CDR3 has 19 amino acids. The CDR3 DNA is TGTGCCAGCAGCCCCAGGGTAACGGGGGCCCTCGGGGCCAAAAACATTCAGTACTTC. This encodes CASSPRVTGALGAKNIQYF.

The chain couples TRBV27 to TRBJ2-1; the D call may be TRBD1 or TRBD2 (5 bases each). The CDR3 has 14 residues. The V gene's germline CDR1 is MNHEY and CDR2 SMNVEV (reference sequence). Deletions cut 5 bases from V and 2 bases from J, with 10 bases between. CDR3 region: CASSIEGTYNEQFF. The CDR3 coding sequence is TGTGCCAGCAGTATCGAGGGGACCTACAATGAGCAGTTCTTC.